This T cell receptor (beta chain) appears in the sequencing data of a study of vaccination effects on CD4 cells after COVID-19. The study, taken as a whole, reports: Missing from the study were early post-infection timepoints, and its convalescent patients were few. Marked clonal contraction of infection- and vaccine-induced clones was seen late after vaccination.

Note on this clone: No antigen is known for it.

From germline, CDR1 is SNHLY and CDR2 FYNNEI. The CDR3 spans 14 residues. Trimming removed 6 bases at V and 2 bases at J, with 10 bases between. Produced via immunoSEQ multiplex PCR; TCRdb's table is partial and in-frame only. The table shows 78,000 or so clones, with around 78% occurring only once. Before sequencing, viral peptide pools were used by the ViraFEST assay to expand antigen-specific CD4+ T cells. Having been cultured for less than 13 days, the cells underwent CD4+ T cell isolation. None of the vaccinated had previously contracted SARS-CoV-2, and their nucleocapsid antibodies tested negative. With around 10 ug/ml peptides and 9 to 10 IU/ml IL-2, approximately 2.2 million PBMC per well were cultured. On both days 3 and 7, half of the culture medium was replaced with IL-2 medium.

The clonotype was recovered from a human donor who received a COVID-19 vaccine. The sample consisted of CD4+ T cells from PBMCs cultured with SARS-CoV-2 spike peptides, taken before COVID-19 vaccination. The chain recombines TRBV2 with TRBJ2-2; unclear D gene. The CDR3 here is CASSTVRNTGELFF. CDR3 nucleotide sequence: TGTGCCAGCAGCACCGTTCGCAACACCGGGGAGCTGTTTTTT.